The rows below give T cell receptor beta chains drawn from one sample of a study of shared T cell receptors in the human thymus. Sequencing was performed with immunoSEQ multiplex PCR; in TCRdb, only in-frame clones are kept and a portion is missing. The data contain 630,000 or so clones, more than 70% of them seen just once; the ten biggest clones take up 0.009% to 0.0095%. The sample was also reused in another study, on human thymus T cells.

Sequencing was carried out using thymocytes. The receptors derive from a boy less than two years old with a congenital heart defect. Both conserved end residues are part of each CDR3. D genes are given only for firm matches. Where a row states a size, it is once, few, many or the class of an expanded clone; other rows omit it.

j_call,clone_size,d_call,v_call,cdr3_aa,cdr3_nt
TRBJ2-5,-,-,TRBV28,CASIPAWGEETQYF,TGTGCCAGCATCCCTGCTTGGGGGGAGGAGACCCAGTACTTC
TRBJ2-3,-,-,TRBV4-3,CASSHGHSTDTQYF,TGCGCCAGCAGCCACGGACATTCAACAGATACGCAGTATTTT
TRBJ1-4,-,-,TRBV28,CASSPPRIGEKLFF,TGTGCCAGCAGTCCCCCCAGGATTGGAGAAAAACTGTTTTTT
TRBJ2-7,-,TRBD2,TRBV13,CASSFPGLAGVEQYF,TGTGCCAGCAGCTTTCCGGGACTAGCGGGAGTTGAGCAGTACTTC
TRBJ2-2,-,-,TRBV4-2,CASSQVKQGINTGELFF,TGTGCCAGCAGCCAAGTGAAACAGGGAATCAACACCGGGGAGCTGTTTTTT
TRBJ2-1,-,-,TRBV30,CAWRQVGGNEQFF,TGTGCCTGGAGGCAGGTAGGGGGCAATGAGCAGTTCTTC
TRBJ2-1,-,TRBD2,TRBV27,CASSPPGLAGSSYNEQFF,TGTGCCAGCAGCCCACCCGGACTAGCGGGTAGCTCCTACAATGAGCAGTTCTTC
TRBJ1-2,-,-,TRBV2,CASSDAVYGYTF,TGTGCCAGCAGTGACGCGGTTTATGGCTACACCTTC
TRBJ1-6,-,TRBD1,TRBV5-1,CASSLAPGDRVRPGLTPLHF,TGCGCCAGCAGCTTGGCCCCCGGGGACAGGGTGCGACCAGGATTGACACCCCTCCACTTT
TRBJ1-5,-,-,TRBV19,CASSMIGYGVFQPQHF,TGTGCCAGTAGTATGATCGGATACGGGGTTTTTCAGCCCCAGCATTTT
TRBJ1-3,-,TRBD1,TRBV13,CASSRGPGQGFTGNTIYF,TGTGCCAGCAGCCGAGGTCCGGGACAGGGATTTACTGGAAACACCATATATTTT
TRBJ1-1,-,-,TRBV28,CASIQRWVNTEAFF,TGTGCCAGCATTCAGCGTTGGGTGAACACTGAAGCTTTCTTT
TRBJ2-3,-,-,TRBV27,CASSLIPDRPSTDTQYF,TGTGCCAGCAGTTTAATCCCCGACAGACCTAGCACAGATACGCAGTATTTT
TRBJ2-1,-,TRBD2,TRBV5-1,CASSLPGGTAGGSNEQFF,TGCGCCAGCAGCTTGCCTGGGGGCACGGCGGGGGGGAGCAATGAGCAGTTCTTC
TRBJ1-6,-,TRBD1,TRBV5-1,CASSLGQGGSPLHF,TGCGCCAGCAGCTTGGGACAGGGAGGTTCACCCCTCCACTTT
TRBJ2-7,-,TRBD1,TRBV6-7,CASPGTEDKSTGWEIGYEQYF,TGTGCCAGTCCGGGGACAGAGGATAAATCCACAGGGTGGGAGATTGGCTACGAGCAGTACTTC
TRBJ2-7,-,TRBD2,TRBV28,CATLHPGLDWYEQYF,TGTGCCACCCTTCACCCGGGACTAGACTGGTACGAGCAGTACTTC
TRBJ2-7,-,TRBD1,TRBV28,CASSPQGGTGGSIKLREQYF,TGTGCCAGCAGCCCGCAGGGCGGGACAGGGGGTTCAATCAAACTACGAGAGCAGTACTTC
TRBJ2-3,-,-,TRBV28,CASCYPGDYPDTQYF,TGTGCCAGTTGTTACCCAGGGGATTATCCAGATACGCAGTATTTT
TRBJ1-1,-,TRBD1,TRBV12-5,CASALRGDRNNTEAFF,TGTGCTAGTGCCTTGAGGGGGGACAGAAATAACACTGAAGCTTTCTTT
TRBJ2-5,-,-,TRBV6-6,CASSYTVQETQYF,TGTGCCAGCAGTTATACGGTACAAGAGACCCAGTACTTC
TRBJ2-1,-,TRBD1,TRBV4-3,CASSQDFWDRGSYNEQFF,TGCGCCAGCAGCCAAGACTTTTGGGACAGGGGGTCCTACAATGAGCAGTTCTTC
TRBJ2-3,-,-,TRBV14,CASSQGPSTDTQYF,TGTGCCAGCAGCCAGGGGCCGAGTACAGATACGCAGTATTTT
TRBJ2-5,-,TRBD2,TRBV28,CASRRQLATEFKTQYF,TGTGCCAGCAGACGGCAACTAGCGACCGAATTCAAGACCCAGTACTTC
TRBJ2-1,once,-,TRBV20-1,CSAPTYNEQFF,TGCAGTGCCCCCACCTACAATGAGCAGTTCTTC
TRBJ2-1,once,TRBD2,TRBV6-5,CASSSRASGEYNEQFF,TGTGCCAGCAGTTCTCGAGCTAGCGGAGAGTACAATGAGCAGTTCTTC
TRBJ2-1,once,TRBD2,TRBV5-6,CASSLEREGGYNEQFF,TGTGCCAGCAGCTTGGAACGGGAGGGCGGTTACAATGAGCAGTTCTTC